This entry lists 11 T cell receptor beta chains sequenced from one sample in a study of cytomegalovirus exposure and HLA in healthy donors. Only in-frame clones appear in the TCRdb table, and some are missing; sequencing was by immunoSEQ multiplex PCR. The sample holds 350,000 or so clones, about nine tenths seen once. The sample comprised PBMCs. The receptor source for this set is a woman between 18 and 29 years old in good health and CMV-seronegative.

In this sample, this clone turned up once. The chain is built from TRBV7-9 and TRBJ2-2; 7 bases align to TRBD2. Germline CDR1 reads SEHNR; CDR2 reads FQNEAQ (reference sequence). The CDR3 is 17 residues long. Germline trimming cut 1 base from V and 3 bases from J; bases unmatched to any gene: 8. CDR3 sequence: CASSLESASGYTGELFF. CDR3 bases: TGTGCCAGCAGCTTAGAATCGGCTAGCGGTTACACCGGGGAGCTGTTTTTT.

This chain links TRBV28 with TRBJ2-1, with D tentatively TRBD1 (5 bases). CDR1 is MDHEN, CDR2 SYDVKM, per germline. The ends were cut back, 8 bases at V and 0 bases at J, with 11 bases in the middle. This CDR3 contains 14 residues. The DNA of the CDR3 is TGTGCCAGCCGTCGGACACCCTCCTACAATGAGCAGTTCTTC. Translation gives CASRRTPSYNEQFF.

The V and J genes are TRBV4-3 and TRBJ2-1; D is unclear. V lost 0 bases, J lost 4 bases, and 4 bases lay in between. CDR3 length: 13 residues. Germline-derived CDR1 and CDR2 are LGHNA and YSLEER. The CDR3 DNA reads as TGCGCCAGCAGCCAAGACTATTACAATGAGCAGTTCTTC. Its translation is CASSQDYYNEQFF.

This chain uses TRBV29-1 with TRBJ1-2; 7 bases are shared with TRBD1. Trimming cost V 1 base and J 5 bases; bases outside gene matches: 7. Germline lookup yields CDR1 SQVTM and CDR2 ANQGSEA. The CDR3 loop spans 14 amino acids. The CDR3 bases are TGCAGCGTTGAAGGGGACAGCCCCAGGTATGGCTACACCTTC. It is translated as CSVEGDSPRYGYTF.

A single count supports this clone. This chain joins TRBV2 and TRBJ2-2; D uncertain. Between the trimmed V and J ends, which lost 7 bases and 6 bases, there was a span of 12 bases. Germline V gene data show CDR1 as SNHLY and CDR2 as FYNNEI. The CDR3 consists of 13 residues. CDR3 coding DNA: TGTGCCAGCAAAGGAGATGCTGCCGGGGAGCTGTTTTTT. Protein: CASKGDAAGELFF.

The chain combines TRBV28 with TRBJ1-5; 7 bases line up with TRBD1. Losses at the gene ends were 10 bases for V and 6 bases for J; bases not matched to a gene: 15. Germline V lookup: CDR1 MDHEN, CDR2 SYDVKM. This CDR3 spans 15 amino acids. CDR3 region: CATSMVGKGAQPQHF. The DNA for the CDR3 is TGTGCCACCTCGATGGTGGGTAAGGGGGCTCAGCCCCAGCATTTT.

The chain couples TRBV20-1 to TRBJ1-1; D not resolved. Trimming stripped 4 bases from V and 2 bases from J, with 5 bases between. Looked up from germline, CDR1 is DFQATT and CDR2 is SNEGSKA (reference sequence). The CDR3 length is 11 residues. The CDR3 DNA reads as TGCAGTGCTAAACTAAACACTGAAGCTTTCTTT. Protein product: CSAKLNTEAFF.

The chain employs TRBV7-6 and TRBJ2-7; 9 positions agree with TRBD2. Germline V CDR1 and CDR2: SGHVS, FNYEAQ. The V segment lost 1 base and the J segment 3 bases; nucleotides outside the gene matches: 4. The CDR3 runs to 15 residues. Here the CDR3 reads CASSLGSSGNYEQYF. Here the CDR3 DNA reads TGTGCCAGCAGCTTAGGGTCTAGCGGGAACTACGAGCAGTACTTC. Drawing the rest from reference TRBV7-6 and TRBJ2-7, the complete variable domain is GAGVSQSPRYKVTKRGQDVALRCDPISGHVSLYWYRQALGQGPEFLTYFNYEAQQDKSGLPNDRFSAERPEGSISTLTIQRTEQRDSAMYRCASSLGSSGNYEQYFGPGTRLTVT.

The CDR3 DNA reads as TGTGCCAGCAGCCTCCGACTAGCGGGGGTCAATGAGCAGTTCTTC. Its protein product is CASSLRLAGVNEQFF. The chain couples TRBV4-2 to TRBJ2-1, with 12 bases that match TRBD2. Trimming took 4 bases from V and 6 from J; bases not matched to a gene: 4. Germline loops: CDR1 LGHNA, CDR2 YNFKEQ. This CDR3 has 15 residues.

The chain has TRBV5-8 and TRBJ1-1; 7 bases are shared with TRBD1. With V trimmed by 6 bases and J by 11 bases, 19 bases remained unmatched. Germline CDR1 reads SGHTS; CDR2 reads YDEGEE. This CDR3 has 15 amino acids. CDR3: CASTKTTGVGVNAFF. The CDR3 DNA reads TGTGCCAGCACCAAGACAACAGGGGTCGGCGTTAACGCTTTCTTT. Full variable domain (outside the CDR3, taken from reference TRBV5-8 and TRBJ1-1): EAGVTQSPTHLIKTRGQQATLRCSPISGHTSVYWYQQALGLGLQFLLWYDEGEERNRGNFPPRFSGRQFPNYSSELNVNALELEDSALYLCASTKTTGVGVNAFFGQGTRLTVV.

The chain joins TRBV4-1 to TRBJ2-3; TRBD2 might be the D (6 bases). From germline, CDR1 is MGHRA and CDR2 YSYEKL. V dropped 4 bases and J dropped 4 bases, with 21 bases sitting between them. This CDR3 is built from 17 residues. CDR3 amino acids: CASSLKSAGRGADTQYF. The CDR3 DNA sequence: TGCGCCAGCAGCCTCAAATCGGCGGGAAGAGGGGCAGATACGCAGTATTTT.